The source of this T cell receptor beta chain is a study of vaccination effects on CD4 cells after COVID-19. Overall study context: The study obtained samples from a couple of convalescent patients 16 days and one week before vaccination.

Germline CDR1 SGHTA, CDR2 FQGNSA. The V and J ends lost 4 bases and 5 bases respectively, with 12 bases between them. The CDR3 is 14 amino acids. Antigen-specific CD4+ T cells were expanded (with viral peptide pools) by the ViraFEST assay ahead of sequencing. On roughly day 10 of culture, CD4+ T cells were separated out. Sometime from March through December 2020, the person acquired a SARS-CoV-2 infection that PCR confirmed. As concerns this clone: Its antigen is not identified.

The repertoire was sequenced with immunoSEQ multiplex PCR; TCRdb's copy has only in-frame clones and lacks some. The sample records more than 35,000 clones, around 72% being singletons. The V and J genes are TRBV7-2 and TRBJ2-1; D may be TRBD1 (5 bases). The sequencing here drew on CD4+ T cells from PBMCs cultured with HCoV-NL63 spike peptides, taken before COVID-19 vaccination. The sequence was obtained from a human donor who had a prior SARS-CoV-2 infection. The CDR3, as DNA: TGTGCCAGCAGCTCCTACGACAGCCACAATGAGCAGTTCTTC. Translation: CASSSYDSHNEQFF.